The source of this TCR beta chain is a study of blood T cells in healthy people across ages. Through a sample-barcoded 5' primer and a J-beta primer mix, a second PCR was run for roughly 7 to 12 cycles. TCRdb re-called the 5' RACE reads with MiXCR, one entry per CDR3 protein. The sample has roughly 1,800,000 distinct CDR3 sequences, 49% seen once. Deletions cut 2 bases from V and 0 bases from J, with 8 bases between. Germline V gives CDR1 DFQATT, CDR2 SNEGSKA (reference sequence). This CDR3 has 13 amino acids. General observations from the study: Greater diversity and more naive CD4+ cells were seen in long-lived donors than in aged donors. A roughly linear fall in TCR beta diversity per million T cells was seen with increasing age.

Each donor's blood draw was 8.5 to 10 milliliters of peripheral blood. Each sample used at least 7 million PBMCs. With respect to this clonotype: Its cognate antigen is unknown.

The sequence came from a middle-aged woman in good health. Source material: blood. The V and J genes are TRBV20-1 and TRBJ2-7; tentative D call: TRBD2 (6 bases). CDR3 in amino acids: CSARIGGSYEQYF. CDR3 bases: TGCAGTGCTAGAATCGGGGGCTCCTACGAGCAGTACTTC.